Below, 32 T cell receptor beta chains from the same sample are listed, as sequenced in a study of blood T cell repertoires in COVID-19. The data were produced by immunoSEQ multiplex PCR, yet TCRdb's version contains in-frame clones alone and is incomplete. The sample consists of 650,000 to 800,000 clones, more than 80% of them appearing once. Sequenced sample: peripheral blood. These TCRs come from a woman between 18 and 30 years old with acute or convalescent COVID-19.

CDR3 in DNA: TGCGCCAGCAGCCAAGATCTAGTCTCTCTCGAGCAGTACTTC. It encodes CASSQDLVSLEQYF. This sequence joins TRBV4-3 and TRBJ2-7; D remains ambiguous. Germline-derived CDR1 and CDR2 are LGHNA and YSLEER. Trimming stripped 0 bases from V and 6 bases from J, with 12 bases between. CDR3 length: 14 amino acids.

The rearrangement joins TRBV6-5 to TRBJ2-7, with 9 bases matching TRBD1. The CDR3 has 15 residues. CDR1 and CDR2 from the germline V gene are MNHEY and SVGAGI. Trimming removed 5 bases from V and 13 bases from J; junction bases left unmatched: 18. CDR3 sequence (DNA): TGTGCCAGCAGTAGTTCTGGGCACGGCAGGGACAGGGCTTACTTC. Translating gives CASSSSGHGRDRAYF.

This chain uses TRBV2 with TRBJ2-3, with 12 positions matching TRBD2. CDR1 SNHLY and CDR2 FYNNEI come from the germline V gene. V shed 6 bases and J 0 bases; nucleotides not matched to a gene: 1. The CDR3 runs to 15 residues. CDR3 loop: CASRLAGGSTDTQYF. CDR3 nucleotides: TGTGCCAGCAGGCTAGCGGGGGGGAGCACAGATACGCAGTATTTT. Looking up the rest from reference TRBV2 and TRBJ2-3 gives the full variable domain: EPEVTQTPSHQVTQMGQEVILRCVPISNHLYFYWYRQILGQKVEFLVSFYNNEISEKSEIFDDQFSVERPDGSNFTLKIRSTKLEDSAMYFCASRLAGGSTDTQYFGPGTRLTVL.

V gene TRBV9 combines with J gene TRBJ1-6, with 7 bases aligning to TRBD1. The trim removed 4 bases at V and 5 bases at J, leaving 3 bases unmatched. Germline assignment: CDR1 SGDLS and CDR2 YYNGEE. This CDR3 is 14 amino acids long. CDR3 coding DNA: TGTGCCAGCAGCCAGGGGGGCAATAATTCACCCCTCCACTTT. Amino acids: CASSQGGNNSPLHF.

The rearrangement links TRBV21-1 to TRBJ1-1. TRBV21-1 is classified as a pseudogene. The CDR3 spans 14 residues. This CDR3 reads CASSKKEREAEAFF. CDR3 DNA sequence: TGTGCCAGCAGCAAAAAGGAAAGGGAGGCAGAAGCTTTCTTT.

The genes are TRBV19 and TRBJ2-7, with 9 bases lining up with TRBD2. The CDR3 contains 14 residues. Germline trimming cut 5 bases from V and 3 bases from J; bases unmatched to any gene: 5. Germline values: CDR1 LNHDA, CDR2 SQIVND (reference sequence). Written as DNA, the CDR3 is TGTGCCAGTAGTGCAGCGGGGGGTCTCTACGAGCAGTACTTC. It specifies CASSAAGGLYEQYF. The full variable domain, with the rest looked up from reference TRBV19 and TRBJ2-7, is DGGITQSPKYLFRKEGQNVTLSCEQNLNHDAMYWYRQDPGQGLRLIYYSQIVNDFQKGDIAEGYSVSREKKESFPLTVTSAQKNPTAFYLCASSAAGGLYEQYFGPGTRLTVT.

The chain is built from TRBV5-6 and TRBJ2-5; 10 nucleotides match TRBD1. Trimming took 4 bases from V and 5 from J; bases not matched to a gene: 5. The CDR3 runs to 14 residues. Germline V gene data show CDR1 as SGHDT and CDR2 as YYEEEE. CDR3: CASSHRTGGETQYF. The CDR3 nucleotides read TGTGCCAGCAGCCACAGGACAGGGGGGGAGACCCAGTACTTC.

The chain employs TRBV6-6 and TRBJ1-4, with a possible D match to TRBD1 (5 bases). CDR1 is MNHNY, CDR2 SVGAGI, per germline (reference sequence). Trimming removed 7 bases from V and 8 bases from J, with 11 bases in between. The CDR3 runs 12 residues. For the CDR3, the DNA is TGTGCCAGCAAGGGTGGGGCGGAAAAACTGTTTTTT. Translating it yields CASKGGAEKLFF.

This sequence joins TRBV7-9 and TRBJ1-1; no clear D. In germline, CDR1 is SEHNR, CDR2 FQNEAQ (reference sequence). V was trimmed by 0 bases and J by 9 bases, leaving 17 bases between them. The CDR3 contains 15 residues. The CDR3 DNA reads TGTGCCAGCAGCTTAGCCCCGGGCTCGGAGGCGAAAGCTTTCTTT. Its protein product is CASSLAPGSEAKAFF.

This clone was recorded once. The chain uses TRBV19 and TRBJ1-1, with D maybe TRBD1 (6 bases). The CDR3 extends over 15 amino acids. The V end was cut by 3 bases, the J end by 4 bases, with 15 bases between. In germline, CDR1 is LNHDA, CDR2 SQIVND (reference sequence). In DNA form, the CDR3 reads TGTGCCAGTAGTATCCCCCACAGGGTAGGCACTGAAGCTTTCTTT. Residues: CASSIPHRVGTEAFF. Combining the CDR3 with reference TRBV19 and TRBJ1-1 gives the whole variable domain DGGITQSPKYLFRKEGQNVTLSCEQNLNHDAMYWYRQDPGQGLRLIYYSQIVNDFQKGDIAEGYSVSREKKESFPLTVTSAQKNPTAFYLCASSIPHRVGTEAFFGQGTRLTVV.

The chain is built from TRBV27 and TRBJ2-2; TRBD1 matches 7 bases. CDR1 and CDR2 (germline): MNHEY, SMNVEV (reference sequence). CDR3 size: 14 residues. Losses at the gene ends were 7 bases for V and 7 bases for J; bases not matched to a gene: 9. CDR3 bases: TGTGCCAGCACCGCGACAGGGTTGGGCGGGGAGCTGTTTTTT. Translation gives CASTATGLGGELFF.

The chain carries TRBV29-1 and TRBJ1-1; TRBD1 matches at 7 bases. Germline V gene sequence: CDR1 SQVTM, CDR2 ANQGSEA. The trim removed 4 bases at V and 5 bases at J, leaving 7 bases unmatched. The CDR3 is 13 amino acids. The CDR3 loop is CSVARGVGTEAFF. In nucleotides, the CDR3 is TGCAGCGTTGCCAGGGGGGTTGGGACTGAAGCTTTCTTT.

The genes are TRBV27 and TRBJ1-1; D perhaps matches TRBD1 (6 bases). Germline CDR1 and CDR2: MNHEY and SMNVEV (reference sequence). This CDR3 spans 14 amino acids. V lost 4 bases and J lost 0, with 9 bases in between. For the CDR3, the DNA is TGTGCCAGCAGTTGGGACATGGTGAACACTGAAGCTTTCTTT. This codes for CASSWDMVNTEAFF.

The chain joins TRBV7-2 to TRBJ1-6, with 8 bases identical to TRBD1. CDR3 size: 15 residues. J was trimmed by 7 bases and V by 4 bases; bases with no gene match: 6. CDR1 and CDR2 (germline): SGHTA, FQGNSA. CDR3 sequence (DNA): TGTGCCAGCAGCTCCCGACAGGGGCAGAATTCACCCCTCCACTTT. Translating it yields CASSSRQGQNSPLHF.

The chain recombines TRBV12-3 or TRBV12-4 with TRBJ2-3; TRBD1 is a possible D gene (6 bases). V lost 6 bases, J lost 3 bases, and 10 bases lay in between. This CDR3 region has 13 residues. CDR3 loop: CASRKGETDTQYF. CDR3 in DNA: TGTGCCAGCAGAAAGGGGGAGACAGATACGCAGTATTTT.

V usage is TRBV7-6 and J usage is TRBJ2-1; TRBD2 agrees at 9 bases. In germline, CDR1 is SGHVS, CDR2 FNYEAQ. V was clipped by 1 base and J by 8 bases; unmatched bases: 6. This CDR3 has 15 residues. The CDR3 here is CASSLGRGGAYEQFF. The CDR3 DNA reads TGTGCCAGCAGCTTAGGACGCGGGGGGGCCTATGAGCAGTTCTTC.

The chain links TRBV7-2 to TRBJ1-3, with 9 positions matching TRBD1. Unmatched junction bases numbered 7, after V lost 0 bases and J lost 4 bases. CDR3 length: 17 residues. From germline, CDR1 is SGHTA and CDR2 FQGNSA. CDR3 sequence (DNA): TGTGCCAGCAGCTTAGCGCTGGGGACAGGGCCCGGAAACACCATATATTTT. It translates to CASSLALGTGPGNTIYF.

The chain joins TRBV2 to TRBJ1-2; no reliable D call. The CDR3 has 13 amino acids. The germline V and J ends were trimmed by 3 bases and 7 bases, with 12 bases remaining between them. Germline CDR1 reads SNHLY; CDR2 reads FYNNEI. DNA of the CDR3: TGTGCCAGCAGTGATAACGGGATCAGTGGCTACACCTTC. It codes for CASSDNGISGYTF. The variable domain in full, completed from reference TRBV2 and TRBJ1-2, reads EPEVTQTPSHQVTQMGQEVILRCVPISNHLYFYWYRQILGQKVEFLVSFYNNEISEKSEIFDDQFSVERPDGSNFTLKIRSTKLEDSAMYFCASSDNGISGYTFGSGTRLTVV.

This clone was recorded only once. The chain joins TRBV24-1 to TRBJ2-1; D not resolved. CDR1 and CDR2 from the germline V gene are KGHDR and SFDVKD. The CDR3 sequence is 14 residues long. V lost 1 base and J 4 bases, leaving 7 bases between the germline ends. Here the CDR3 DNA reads TGTGCCACCAGTGATTTTGGCAGATACAATGAGCAGTTCTTC. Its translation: CATSDFGRYNEQFF.

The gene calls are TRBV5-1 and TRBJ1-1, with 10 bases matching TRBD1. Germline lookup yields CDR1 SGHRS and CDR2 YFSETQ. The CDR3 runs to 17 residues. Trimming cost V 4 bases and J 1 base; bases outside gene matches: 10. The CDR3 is CASSGSGTGVGNTEAFF. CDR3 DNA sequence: TGCGCCAGCAGCGGCTCCGGGACAGGGGTGGGGAACACTGAAGCTTTCTTT.

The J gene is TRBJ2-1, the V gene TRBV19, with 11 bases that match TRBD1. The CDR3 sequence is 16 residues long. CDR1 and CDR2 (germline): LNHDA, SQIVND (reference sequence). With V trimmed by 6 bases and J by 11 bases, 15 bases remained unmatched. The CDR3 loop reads CASSTSDRGLGGKQFF. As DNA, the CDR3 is TGTGCCAGTAGCACGTCGGACAGGGGGCTGGGGGGAAAGCAGTTCTTC.

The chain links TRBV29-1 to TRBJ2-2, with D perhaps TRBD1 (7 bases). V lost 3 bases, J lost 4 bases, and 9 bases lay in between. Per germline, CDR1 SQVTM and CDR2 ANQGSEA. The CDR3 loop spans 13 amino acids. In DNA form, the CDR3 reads TGCAGCGTTGACAGGGGGGTCACCGGGGAGCTGTTTTTT. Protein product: CSVDRGVTGELFF.

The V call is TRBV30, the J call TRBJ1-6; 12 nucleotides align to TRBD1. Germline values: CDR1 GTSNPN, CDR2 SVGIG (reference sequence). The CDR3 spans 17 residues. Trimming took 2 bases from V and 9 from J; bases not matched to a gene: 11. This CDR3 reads CAWSRGTGGKMVSPLHF. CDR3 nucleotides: TGTGCCTGGAGTAGGGGGACAGGGGGCAAGATGGTTTCACCCCTCCACTTT. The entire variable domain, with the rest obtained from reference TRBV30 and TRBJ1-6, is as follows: SQTIHQWPATLVQPVGSPLSLECTVEGTSNPNLYWYRQAAGRGLQLLFYSVGIGQISSEVPQNLSASRPQDRQFILSSKKLLLSDSGFYLCAWSRGTGGKMVSPLHFGNGTRLTVT.

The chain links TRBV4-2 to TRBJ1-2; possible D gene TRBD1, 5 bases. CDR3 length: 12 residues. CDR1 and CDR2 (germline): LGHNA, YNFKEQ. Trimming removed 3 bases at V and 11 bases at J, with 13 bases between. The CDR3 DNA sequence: TGTGCCAGCAGCCATATGGCGGGGGAGTACACCTTC. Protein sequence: CASSHMAGEYTF.

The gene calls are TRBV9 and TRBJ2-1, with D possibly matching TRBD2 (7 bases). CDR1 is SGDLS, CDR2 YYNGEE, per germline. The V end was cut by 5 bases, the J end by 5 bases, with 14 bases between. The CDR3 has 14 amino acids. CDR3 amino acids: CASSLGGVHNEQFF. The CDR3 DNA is TGTGCCAGCAGTCTAGGGGGGGTCCACAATGAGCAGTTCTTC. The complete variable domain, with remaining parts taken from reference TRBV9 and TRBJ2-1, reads DSGVTQTPKHLITATGQRVTLRCSPRSGDLSVYWYQQSLDQGLQFLIQYYNGEERAKGNILERFSAQQFPDLHSELNLSSLELGDSALYFCASSLGGVHNEQFFGPGTRLTVL.

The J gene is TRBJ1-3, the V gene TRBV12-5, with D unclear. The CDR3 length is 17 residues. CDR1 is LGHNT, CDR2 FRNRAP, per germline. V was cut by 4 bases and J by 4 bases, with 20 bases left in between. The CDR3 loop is CASGSERYSSEGNTIYF. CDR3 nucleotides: TGTGCTAGTGGTTCAGAGCGTTACTCCTCTGAAGGAAACACCATATATTTT.

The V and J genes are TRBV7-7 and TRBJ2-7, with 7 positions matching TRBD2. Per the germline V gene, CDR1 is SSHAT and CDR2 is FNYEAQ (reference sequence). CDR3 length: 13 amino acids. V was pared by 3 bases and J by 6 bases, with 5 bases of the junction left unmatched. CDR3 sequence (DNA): TGTGCCAGCAGCTTGGGGGGGGAAAGCGAGCAGTACTTC. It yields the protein CASSLGGESEQYF.

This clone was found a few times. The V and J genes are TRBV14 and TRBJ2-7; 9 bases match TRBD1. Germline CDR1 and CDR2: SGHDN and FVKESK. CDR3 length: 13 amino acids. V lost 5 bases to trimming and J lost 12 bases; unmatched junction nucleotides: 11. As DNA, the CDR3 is TGTGCCAGCAGCTCTCCGGGACAGGGTACCCGGTACTTC. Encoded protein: CASSSPGQGTRYF. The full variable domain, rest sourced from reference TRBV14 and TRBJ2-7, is EAGVTQFPSHSVIEKGQTVTLRCDPISGHDNLYWYRRVMGKEIKFLLHFVKESKQDESGMPNNRFLAERTGGTYSTLKVQPAELEDSGVYFCASSSPGQGTRYFGPGTRLTVT.

Here the CDR3 DNA reads TGTGCCAGCAGCTCCCTGACAGGGGCTAACTATGGCTACACCTTC. Protein: CASSSLTGANYGYTF. The chain employs TRBV5-6 and TRBJ1-2; 8 bases are a match to TRBD1. Germline-derived CDR1 and CDR2 are SGHDT and YYEEEE. CDR3 length: 15 amino acids. J lost 0 bases, V lost 3 bases, and 4 bases had no gene match.

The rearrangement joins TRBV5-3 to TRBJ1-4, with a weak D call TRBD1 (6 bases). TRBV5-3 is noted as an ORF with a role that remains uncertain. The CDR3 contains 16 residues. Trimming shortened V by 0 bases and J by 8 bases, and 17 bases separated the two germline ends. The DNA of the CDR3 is TGTGCCAGAAGCTTGGAAGTTGGGGGGGCGGACGAAAAACTGTTTTTT. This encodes CARSLEVGGADEKLFF.

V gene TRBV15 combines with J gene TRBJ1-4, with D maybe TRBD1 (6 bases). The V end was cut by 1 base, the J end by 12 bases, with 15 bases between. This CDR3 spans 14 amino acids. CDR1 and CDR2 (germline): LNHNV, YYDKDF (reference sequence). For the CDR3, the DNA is TGTGCCACCAGCAGAGCGGGGGGGCGGGTGGAACTGTTTTTT. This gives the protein CATSRAGGRVELFF.

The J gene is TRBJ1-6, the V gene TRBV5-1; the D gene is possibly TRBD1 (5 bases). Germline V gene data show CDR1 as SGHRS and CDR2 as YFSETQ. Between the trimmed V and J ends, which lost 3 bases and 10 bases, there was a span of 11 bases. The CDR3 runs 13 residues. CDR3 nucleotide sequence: TGCGCCAGCAGCTCGCAGGGAGGCTCACCCCTCCACTTT. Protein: CASSSQGGSPLHF.